One and the same sample provided the 20 T cell receptor beta chains below, sequenced in a study of T cells in Graves' hyperthyroidism and ophthalmopathy. Template material for amplifying TCR beta CDR3 regions consisted of RNA transcripts. With the HTBI primer set, the TCR CDR3 went through a first round of RT-PCR. A single record per CDR3 protein comes from TCRdb applying MiXCR to the multiplex PCR reads. Of around 380,000 distinct CDR3 sequences listed, approximately 15% are singletons. Sequencing was performed on blood. These TCRs come from a man under 40 with Graves' hyperthyroidism that later progressed to Graves' ophthalmopathy.

The chain employs TRBV20-1 and TRBJ2-1, with 8 bases matching TRBD2. Germline-derived CDR1 and CDR2 are DFQATT and SNEGSKA (reference sequence). V was clipped by 1 base and J by 4 bases; unmatched bases: 3. This CDR3 comprises 14 residues. This chain's CDR3 is CSARVAGGYNEQFF. In DNA, the CDR3 is TGCAGTGCTAGAGTGGCGGGGGGTTACAATGAGCAGTTCTTC.

CDR3 sequence reads: CAWSYGANTEAFF. Here the CDR3 DNA reads TGTGCCTGGAGTTACGGGGCGAACACTGAAGCTTTCTTT. V gene TRBV30 combines with J gene TRBJ1-1; TRBD1 is a possible D gene (5 bases). The CDR3 runs to 13 residues. Germline V lookup: CDR1 GTSNPN, CDR2 SVGIG (reference sequence). Trimming stripped 2 bases from V and 1 base from J, with 8 bases between. The entire variable domain, with the rest obtained from reference TRBV30 and TRBJ1-1, is as follows: SQTIHQWPATLVQPVGSPLSLECTVEGTSNPNLYWYRQAAGRGLQLLFYSVGIGQISSEVPQNLSASRPQDRQFILSSKKLLLSDSGFYLCAWSYGANTEAFFGQGTRLTVV.

This clonotype was counted many times. V and J are TRBV30 and TRBJ1-5, with D perhaps matching TRBD1 (5 bases). With 2 bases removed from V and 4 bases from J, the gap between germline ends came to 9 bases. CDR1 is GTSNPN and CDR2 is SVGIG in the germline V gene (reference sequence). This CDR3 is built from 13 residues. The CDR3 is CAWSPGGNQPQHF. DNA of the CDR3: TGTGCCTGGAGTCCTGGGGGGAATCAGCCCCAGCATTTT.

This clonotype occurred many times. The chain employs TRBV24-1 and TRBJ2-1; the match to TRBD2 covers 10 bases. Losses at the gene ends were 7 bases for V and 8 bases for J; bases not matched to a gene: 1. The germline gives CDR1 KGHDR, CDR2 SFDVKD. The CDR3 sequence is 12 residues long. In DNA form, the CDR3 reads TGTGCCACCAGAGGGACTAGCGATGAGCAGTTCTTC. This gives the protein CATRGTSDEQFF.

This clonotype showed up just a few times. V is TRBV5-5 and J is TRBJ1-5; possibly TRBD1 for D (5 bases). This CDR3 is 15 amino acids long. The V end lost 1 base, the J end lost 0 bases, and 8 bases lay between the germline ends. CDR1 and CDR2 from the germline V gene are SGHKS and YYEKEE (reference sequence). CDR3 coding DNA: TGTGCCAGCAGCTTGAGGGGAACTAGCAATCAGCCCCAGCATTTT. Its protein product is CASSLRGTSNQPQHF. The complete variable domain, with remaining parts taken from reference TRBV5-5 and TRBJ1-5, reads DAGVTQSPTHLIKTRGQQVTLRCSPISGHKSVSWYQQVLGQGPQFIFQYYEKEERGRGNFPDRFSARQFPNYSSELNVNALLLGDSALYLCASSLRGTSNQPQHFGDGTRLSIL.

The table lists this clonotype with many counts. This chain joins TRBV12-5 and TRBJ2-3; 9 nucleotides agree with TRBD2. CDR3 length: 16 amino acids. Trimming at V came to 5 bases and at J to 4 bases, leaving 10 bases not matched to a gene. Germline CDR1 and CDR2: LGHNT and FRNRAP. CDR3 amino acids: CASGHVAGAYADTQYF. CDR3 sequence (DNA): TGTGCTAGTGGTCACGTAGCGGGGGCTTACGCAGATACGCAGTATTTT. The full variable domain, rest sourced from reference TRBV12-5 and TRBJ2-3, is DARVTQTPRHKVTEMGQEVTMRCQPILGHNTVFWYRQTMMQGLELLAYFRNRAPLDDSGMPKDRFSAEMPDATLATLKIQPSEPRDSAVYFCASGHVAGAYADTQYFGPGTRLTVL.

This clonotype was counted many times. The chain combines TRBV27 with TRBJ2-2; D might be TRBD2 (5 bases). Germline values: CDR1 MNHEY, CDR2 SMNVEV (reference sequence). This CDR3 spans 16 amino acids. V lost 2 bases and J lost 4, with 14 bases in between. For the CDR3, the DNA is TGTGCCAGCAGTTTAATGGAGGTACTGGGCACCGGGGAGCTGTTTTTT. This gives the protein CASSLMEVLGTGELFF.

The genes are TRBV6-1 and TRBJ1-5; 7 bases align to TRBD1. V lost 7 bases to trimming and J lost 5 bases; unmatched junction nucleotides: 11. CDR1 is MNHNS, CDR2 SASEGT, per germline. The CDR3 consists of 15 residues. The CDR3 loop is CASNPGQKRDQPQHF. DNA for the CDR3: TGTGCCAGCAATCCGGGACAGAAGAGGGATCAGCCCCAGCATTTT.

This clonotype was counted many times. The chain has TRBV6-1 and TRBJ1-2, with D maybe TRBD1 (6 bases). V lost 3 bases and J 4 bases, leaving 12 bases between the germline ends. The CDR3 runs to 14 residues. Germline CDR1 reads MNHNS; CDR2 reads SASEGT. CDR3 bases: TGTGCCAGCAGTGATCGGGGGCTCGGCTATGGCTACACCTTC. Amino acids: CASSDRGLGYGYTF.

In its sample, this clonotype was seen many times. The V and J genes are TRBV5-1 and TRBJ2-2; D not resolved. This CDR3 has 13 residues. The germline gives CDR1 SGHRS, CDR2 YFSETQ. Trimming removed 6 bases from V and 1 base from J, with 7 bases in between. CDR3 sequence (DNA): TGCGCCAGCACCCCGGAGAACACCGGGGAGCTGTTTTTT. This sequence encodes CASTPENTGELFF.

The chain joins TRBV11-2 to TRBJ2-3; unclear D gene. The CDR3 is made up of 15 amino acids. Germline-derived CDR1 and CDR2 are SGHAT and FQNNGV. V gave up 4 bases and J gave up 4 bases, with 15 bases separating them. CDR3: CASSSLKWSPDTQYF. In DNA form, the CDR3 reads TGTGCCAGCAGCTCCCTGAAATGGAGCCCAGATACGCAGTATTTT.

The chain uses TRBV7-9 and TRBJ1-6; weak D call: TRBD1 (5 bases). The V gene lost 5 bases and the J gene lost 11 bases, with 13 bases spanning the gap. The CDR3 covers 13 residues. Per the germline V gene, CDR1 is SEHNR and CDR2 is FQNEAQ (reference sequence). The CDR3 region is CASSQVRDAPLHF. The CDR3 DNA reads TGTGCCAGCAGCCAAGTCAGGGATGCACCCCTCCACTTT.

This clonotype was recorded only once. This chain connects TRBV3-1 to TRBJ2-5; 9 bases are shared with TRBD2. The CDR3 has 15 amino acids. V lost 4 bases and J lost 4; bases outside the gene matches: 7. The V gene's germline CDR1 is LGHDT and CDR2 YNNKEL (reference sequence). CDR3 sequence: CASSLSGTSRETQYF. The CDR3 DNA reads TGTGCCAGCAGCCTTTCCGGGACTAGCCGAGAGACCCAGTACTTC.

This clonotype has just a few counts. This chain joins TRBV6-5 and TRBJ2-1; D gene uncertain. Trimming stripped 0 bases from V and 12 bases from J, with 15 bases between. The CDR3 covers 14 residues. Germline-derived CDR1 and CDR2 are MNHEY and SVGAGI. CDR3 loop: CASSYSVLPGRQFF. In nucleotides, the CDR3 is TGTGCCAGCAGTTACTCTGTCCTCCCCGGCAGGCAGTTCTTC.

This clonotype was seen at least ten times. The chain recombines TRBV10-2 with TRBJ1-2; D ambiguous. V gave up 8 bases and J gave up 6 bases, with 16 bases separating them. This CDR3 has 13 amino acids. Germline-derived CDR1 and CDR2 are WSHSY and SAAADI. Here the CDR3 reads CASQFGNRHGYTF. In DNA, the CDR3 is TGCGCCAGCCAGTTTGGTAACAGACATGGCTACACCTTC.

Ten or more counts support this clonotype. The CDR3 is CASSQDWPGNTEAFF. The CDR3 nucleotides read TGTGCCAGCAGCCAAGATTGGCCAGGTAACACTGAAGCTTTCTTT. V usage is TRBV3-1 and J usage is TRBJ1-1; D uncertain. The CDR3 consists of 15 residues. V was cut by 0 bases and J by 2 bases, with 10 bases left in between. Germline CDR1 and CDR2: LGHDT and YNNKEL (reference sequence).

In this sample, this clonotype turned up many times. The chain recombines TRBV30 with TRBJ2-2; 9 bases map to TRBD1. This CDR3 has 15 amino acids. Losses at the gene ends were 1 base for V and 4 bases for J; bases not matched to a gene: 4. Germline V gene sequence: CDR1 GTSNPN, CDR2 SVGIG (reference sequence). The CDR3 here is CAWSGGTGTTGELFF. CDR3 nucleotide sequence: TGTGCCTGGAGTGGGGGGACAGGGACCACCGGGGAGCTGTTTTTT.

This clonotype has a count of ten or more. The chain uses TRBV5-1 and TRBJ1-1, with D unresolved. Germline V gene data show CDR1 as SGHRS and CDR2 as YFSETQ. Trimming shortened V by 3 bases and J by 1 base, and 13 bases separated the two germline ends. The CDR3 consists of 15 residues. CDR3 coding DNA: TGCGCCAGCAGCTGGCAACAGTCTACGAACACTGAAGCTTTCTTT. Translated: CASSWQQSTNTEAFF. The whole variable domain, remainder taken from reference TRBV5-1 and TRBJ1-1, is KAGVTQTPRYLIKTRGQQVTLSCSPISGHRSVSWYQQTPGQGLQFLFEYFSETQRNKGNFPGRFSGRQFSNSRSEMNVSTLELGDSALYLCASSWQQSTNTEAFFGQGTRLTVV.

The J gene is TRBJ1-5, the V gene TRBV19, with D maybe TRBD1 (5 bases). V shed 5 bases and J shed 5 bases, with 10 bases lying between them. Germline CDR1 LNHDA, CDR2 SQIVND (reference sequence). The CDR3 has 13 amino acids. The CDR3 sequence is CASSGTVYQPQHF. The CDR3 DNA sequence: TGTGCCAGTAGTGGGACGGTGTATCAGCCCCAGCATTTT. The full variable domain, rest sourced from reference TRBV19 and TRBJ1-5, is DGGITQSPKYLFRKEGQNVTLSCEQNLNHDAMYWYRQDPGQGLRLIYYSQIVNDFQKGDIAEGYSVSREKKESFPLTVTSAQKNPTAFYLCASSGTVYQPQHFGDGTRLSIL.

The chain recombines TRBV7-3 with TRBJ2-5, with 8 bases lining up with TRBD2. The junction had 12 bases not matched to a gene; V was cut back by 1 base and J by 5 bases. This CDR3 is 17 amino acids long. CDR1 is SGHTA, CDR2 FQGTGA, per germline. Written as DNA, the CDR3 is TGTGCCAGCAGCTTAAAGCGACGGGGGGGCTCGGAGGAGACCCAGTACTTC. Protein: CASSLKRRGGSEETQYF.